This T cell receptor beta chain was sequenced for a study of blood T cell repertoires in COVID-19. The germline V and J ends were trimmed by 0 bases and 0 bases, with 9 bases remaining between them. The CDR3 is 16 amino acids. Germline V lookup: CDR1 LNHNV, CDR2 YYDKDF (reference sequence). Measured with immunoSEQ multiplex PCR; TCRdb has only the in-frame clones, and not every one. The sample records about 210,000 clones, 75% to 90% being singletons. What was sequenced was peripheral blood. The chain recombines TRBV15 with TRBJ1-5; the D is unclear. The receptor was derived from a woman aged 40 to 50 with acute or convalescent COVID-19. The CDR3 region is CATSRDRGYSNQPQHF. CDR3 DNA sequence: TGTGCCACCAGCAGAGATCGGGGTTATAGCAATCAGCCCCAGCATTTT.